Sequencing of this TCR beta chain was carried out in a study of shared clonotypes between healthy human individuals. Study outcomes and limitations: A handful of donors showed sharing of 4.5% to 6% of naive CD4 clonotypes.

Per the germline V gene, CDR1 is SGHDT and CDR2 is YYEEEE. The CDR3 loop spans 17 amino acids. Trimming took 1 base from V and 3 from J; bases not matched to a gene: 11. Comment on this clone: Antigen: not known.

Every donor, a Caucasian adult, lived in Nashville, Tennessee. Clones were sequenced by immunoSEQ multiplex PCR, and TCRdb holds only the in-frame ones, with some missing. The table includes about 1.5 million clones, 95% to 99% detected once. J is TRBJ2-7 and V is TRBV5-6; 9 nucleotides line up with TRBD2. The receptor comes from a man aged 25 to 40 in good health. The specimen was naive CD4+ T cells sorted from blood. The subset is: CD45RA+ positively selected. CDR3 protein: CASSLRILAGPDYEQYF. CDR3 sequence (DNA): TGTGCCAGCAGCTTGAGGATCCTAGCGGGACCCGACTACGAGCAGTACTTC. The full variable domain, in which reference TRBV5-6 and TRBJ2-7 provide the parts outside the CDR3, is DAGVTQSPTHLIKTRGQQVTLRCSPKSGHDTVSWYQQALGQGPQFIFQYYEEEERQRGNFPDRFSGHQFPNYSSELNVNALLLGDSALYLCASSLRILAGPDYEQYFGPGTRLTVT.